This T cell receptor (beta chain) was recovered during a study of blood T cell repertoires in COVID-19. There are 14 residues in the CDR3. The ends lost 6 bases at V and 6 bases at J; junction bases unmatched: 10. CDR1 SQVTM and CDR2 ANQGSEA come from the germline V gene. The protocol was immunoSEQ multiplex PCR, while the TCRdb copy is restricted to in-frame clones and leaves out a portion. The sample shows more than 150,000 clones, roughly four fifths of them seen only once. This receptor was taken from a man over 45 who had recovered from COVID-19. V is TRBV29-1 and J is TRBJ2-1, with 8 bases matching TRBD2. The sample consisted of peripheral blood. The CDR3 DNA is TGCAGCGTCGACCCGGGCGGGGGGCTCAATGAGCAGTTCTTC. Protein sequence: CSVDPGGGLNEQFF.